This TCR beta chain emerged from a study of blood T cells in healthy people across ages. Findings and caveats of the study: Diversity figures derived from one million T cells were judged to underestimate the true value.

Comments on this clonotype: Its antigen remains unidentified.

Trimming took 1 base from V and 8 from J, leaving 11 bases between them. Germline loops: CDR1 SEHNR, CDR2 FQNEAQ (reference sequence). CDR3 length equals 13 residues. It was with a sample-barcoded 5' primer and a J-beta primer mix that a second PCR of roughly 7 to 12 cycles was run. TCRdb analysed the 5' RACE reads with MiXCR anew, one entry per CDR3 protein. The sample holds around 970,000 distinct CDR3 sequences; roughly 50% are singletons and the top ten take about 20%. Researchers collected about 9.1 milliliters of peripheral blood from every single donor. The sequence derives from a woman aged 55-69 years in good health. This chain uses TRBV7-9 with TRBJ1-2; D call uncertain. The sequenced sample consisted of blood. DNA for the CDR3: TGTGCCAGCAGCTTAGTGGCCTCTATGGGCTACACCTTC. This encodes CASSLVASMGYTF.